This TCR beta chain originates from a study of blood T cell repertoires in COVID-19. Study processing details: Amplifying reference gene primers gave estimates of nucleated cell counts. The table came from immunoSEQ multiplex PCR; TCRdb's copy has only in-frame clones and leaves some out. V, J and clone size were drawn from that table, and D and trimming were deduced from the DNA. The repertoire holds around 360,000 clones, more than 75% seen once, with approximately 1.8% in the top ten. This CDR3 is built from 13 residues. V shed 7 bases and J 4 bases; nucleotides not matched to a gene: 6. The V gene's germline CDR1 is MDHEN and CDR2 SYDVKM. The cohort comprised adults aged roughly 18 to 95 years residing in approximately 25 US areas.

The specimen sequenced was PBMCs or T cells enriched from blood (not recorded which). The V gene is TRBV28, the J gene TRBJ1-2; the match to TRBD1 covers 7 bases. The TCR sequence derives from a man in his forties in a cohort exposed to, infected with or recovered from COVID-19 (not recorded which). In DNA form, the CDR3 reads TGTGCCAGCACCCTATCAGGGGGCTATGGCTACACCTTC. Residues: CASTLSGGYGYTF.